Given below is one T cell receptor (beta chain) in context. The CDR3 loop spans 13 amino acids. V was pared by 0 bases and J by 1 base, with 4 bases between. CDR1 SGHNT and CDR2 YYREEE come from the germline V gene (reference sequence). Authors' analysis steps: Estimation of nucleated cell counts was performed using reference gene primer amplification. Here immunoSEQ multiplex PCR was the method, and the copy in TCRdb shows in-frame clones only, minus some. D and trimming come from the DNA, and the V and J calls and clone size come from that table. Seen here are some 80,000 clones, around 90% observed once, and the top ten hold roughly 0.72%. This entry comes from a study of blood T cell repertoires in COVID-19.

This receptor was taken from a woman of 80 years or more with acute or convalescent COVID-19. Sequencing input: peripheral blood. V gene TRBV5-4 combines with J gene TRBJ1-1; D uncertain. CDR3 region: CASSLAQNTEAFF. The CDR3 DNA reads as TGTGCCAGCAGCTTGGCCCAGAACACTGAAGCTTTCTTT.